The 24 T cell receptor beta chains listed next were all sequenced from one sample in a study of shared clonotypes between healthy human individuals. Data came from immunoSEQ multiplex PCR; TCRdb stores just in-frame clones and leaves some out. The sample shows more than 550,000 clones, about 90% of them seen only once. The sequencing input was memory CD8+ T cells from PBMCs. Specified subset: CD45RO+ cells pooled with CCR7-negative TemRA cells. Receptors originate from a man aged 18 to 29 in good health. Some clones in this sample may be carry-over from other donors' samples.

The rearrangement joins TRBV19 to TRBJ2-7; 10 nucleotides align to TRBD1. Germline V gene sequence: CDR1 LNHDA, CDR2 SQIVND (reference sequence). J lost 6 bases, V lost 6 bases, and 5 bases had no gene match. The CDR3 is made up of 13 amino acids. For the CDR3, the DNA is TGTGCCAGTAGCCTCGGACAGGGGGTCGAGCAGTACTTC. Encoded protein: CASSLGQGVEQYF. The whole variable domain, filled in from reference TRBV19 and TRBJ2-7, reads DGGITQSPKYLFRKEGQNVTLSCEQNLNHDAMYWYRQDPGQGLRLIYYSQIVNDFQKGDIAEGYSVSREKKESFPLTVTSAQKNPTAFYLCASSLGQGVEQYFGPGTRLTVT.

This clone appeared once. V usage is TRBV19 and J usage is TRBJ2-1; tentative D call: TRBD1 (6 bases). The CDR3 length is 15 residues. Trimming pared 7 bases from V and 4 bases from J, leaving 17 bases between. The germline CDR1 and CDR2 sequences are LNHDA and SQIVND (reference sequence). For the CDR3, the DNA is TGTGCCAGTAAGAAGGAAACAGGGAAATACAATGAGCAGTTCTTC. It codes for CASKKETGKYNEQFF.

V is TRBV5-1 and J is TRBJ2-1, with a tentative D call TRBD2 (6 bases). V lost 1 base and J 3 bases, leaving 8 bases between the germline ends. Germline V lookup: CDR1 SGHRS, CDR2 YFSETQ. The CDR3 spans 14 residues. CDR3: CASSLTGDYNEQFF. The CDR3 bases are TGCGCCAGCAGCTTGACGGGGGACTACAATGAGCAGTTCTTC.

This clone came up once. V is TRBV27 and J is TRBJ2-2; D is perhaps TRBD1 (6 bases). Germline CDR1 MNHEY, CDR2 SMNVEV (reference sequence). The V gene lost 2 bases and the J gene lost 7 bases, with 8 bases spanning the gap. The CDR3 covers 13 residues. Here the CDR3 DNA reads TGTGCCAGCAGTTTAGTAGGGGGCGGGGAGCTGTTTTTT. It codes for CASSLVGGGELFF.

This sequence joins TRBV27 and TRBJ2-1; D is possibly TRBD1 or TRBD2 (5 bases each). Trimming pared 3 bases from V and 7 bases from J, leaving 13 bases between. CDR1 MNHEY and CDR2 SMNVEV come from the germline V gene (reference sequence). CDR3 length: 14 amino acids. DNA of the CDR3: TGTGCCAGCAGTTTTGGGGGTCCAAAGAATGAGCAGTTCTTC. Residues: CASSFGGPKNEQFF.

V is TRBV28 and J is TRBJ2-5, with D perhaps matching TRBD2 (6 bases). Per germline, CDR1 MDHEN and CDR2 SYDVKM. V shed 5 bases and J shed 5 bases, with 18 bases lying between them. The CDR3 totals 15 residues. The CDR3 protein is CASSTNRDWRETQYF. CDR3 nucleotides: TGTGCCAGCAGTACCAACCGGGACTGGAGGGAGACCCAGTACTTC.

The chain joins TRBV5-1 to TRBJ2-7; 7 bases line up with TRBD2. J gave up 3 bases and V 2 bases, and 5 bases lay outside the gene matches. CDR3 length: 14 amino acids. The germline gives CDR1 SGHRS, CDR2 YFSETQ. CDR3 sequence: CASSFGASGYEQYF. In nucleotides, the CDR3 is TGCGCCAGCAGCTTTGGGGCTAGCGGCTACGAGCAGTACTTC.

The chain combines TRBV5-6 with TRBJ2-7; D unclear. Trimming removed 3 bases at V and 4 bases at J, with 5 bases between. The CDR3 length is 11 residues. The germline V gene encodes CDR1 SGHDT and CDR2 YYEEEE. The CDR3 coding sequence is TGTGCCAGCAGCTGGGGTTACGAGCAGTACTTC. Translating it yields CASSWGYEQYF.

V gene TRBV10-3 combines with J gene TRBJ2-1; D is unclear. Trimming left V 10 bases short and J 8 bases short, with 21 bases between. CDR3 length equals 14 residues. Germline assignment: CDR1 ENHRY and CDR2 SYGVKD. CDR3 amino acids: CASMDQDPDYEQFF. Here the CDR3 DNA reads TGTGCCAGTATGGACCAGGACCCCGATTATGAGCAGTTCTTC.

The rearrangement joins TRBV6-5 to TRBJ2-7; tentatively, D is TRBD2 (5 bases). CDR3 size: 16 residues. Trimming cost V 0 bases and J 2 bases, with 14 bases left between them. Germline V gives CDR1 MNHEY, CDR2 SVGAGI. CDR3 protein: CASSYSSGETAYEQYF. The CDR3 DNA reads TGTGCCAGCAGTTACTCAAGTGGGGAGACCGCCTACGAGCAGTACTTC.

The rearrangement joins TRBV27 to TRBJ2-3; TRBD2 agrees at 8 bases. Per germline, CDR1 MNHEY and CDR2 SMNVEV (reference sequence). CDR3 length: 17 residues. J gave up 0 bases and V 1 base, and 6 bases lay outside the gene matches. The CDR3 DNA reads TGTGCCAGCAGTTTATTGGTACCGGGGGGGAGCACAGATACGCAGTATTTT. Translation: CASSLLVPGGSTDTQYF.

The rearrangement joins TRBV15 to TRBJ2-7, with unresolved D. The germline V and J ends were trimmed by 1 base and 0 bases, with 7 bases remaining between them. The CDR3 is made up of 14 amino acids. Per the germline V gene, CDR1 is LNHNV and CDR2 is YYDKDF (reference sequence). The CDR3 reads CATSRVVGSYEQYF. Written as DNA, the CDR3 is TGTGCCACCAGCAGAGTGGTTGGCTCCTACGAGCAGTACTTC.

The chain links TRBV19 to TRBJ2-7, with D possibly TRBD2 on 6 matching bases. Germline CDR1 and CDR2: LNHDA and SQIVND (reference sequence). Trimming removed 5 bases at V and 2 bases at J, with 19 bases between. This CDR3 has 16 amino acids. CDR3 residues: CASSPTPRGEPYEQYF. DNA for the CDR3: TGTGCCAGTAGTCCCACCCCGCGGGGTGAACCCTACGAGCAGTACTTC.

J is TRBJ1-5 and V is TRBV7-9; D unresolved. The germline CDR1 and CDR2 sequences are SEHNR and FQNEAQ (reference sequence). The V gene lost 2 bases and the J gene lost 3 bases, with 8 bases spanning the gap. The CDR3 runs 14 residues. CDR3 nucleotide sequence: TGTGCCAGCAGCTTACCCGGTAACAATCAGCCCCAGCATTTT. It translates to CASSLPGNNQPQHF.

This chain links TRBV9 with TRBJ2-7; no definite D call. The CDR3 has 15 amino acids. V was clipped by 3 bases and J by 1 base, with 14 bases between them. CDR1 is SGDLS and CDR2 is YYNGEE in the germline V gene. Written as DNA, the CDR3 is TGTGCCAGCAGCGCCGCCCGGACGGGTTCCTACGAGCAGTACTTC. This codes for CASSAARTGSYEQYF.

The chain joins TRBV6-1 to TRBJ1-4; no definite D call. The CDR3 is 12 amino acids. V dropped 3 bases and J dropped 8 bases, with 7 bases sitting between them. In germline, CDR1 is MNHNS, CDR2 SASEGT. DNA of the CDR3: TGTGCCAGCAGTGATAGCGTGGAAAAACTGTTTTTT. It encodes CASSDSVEKLFF.

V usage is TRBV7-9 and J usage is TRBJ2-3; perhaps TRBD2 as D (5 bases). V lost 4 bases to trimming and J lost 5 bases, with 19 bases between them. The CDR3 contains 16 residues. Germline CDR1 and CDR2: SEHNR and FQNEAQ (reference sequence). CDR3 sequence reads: CASSSRPASTVDTQYF. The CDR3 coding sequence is TGTGCCAGCAGCTCTCGTCCCGCTAGCACAGTAGATACGCAGTATTTT.

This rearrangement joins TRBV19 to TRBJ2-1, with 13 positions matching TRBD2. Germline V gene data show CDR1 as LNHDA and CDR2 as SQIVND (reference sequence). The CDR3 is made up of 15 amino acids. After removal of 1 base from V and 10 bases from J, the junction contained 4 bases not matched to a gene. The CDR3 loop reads CASSIGRLAGGEQFF. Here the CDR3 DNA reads TGTGCCAGTAGTATAGGTCGACTAGCGGGGGGCGAGCAGTTCTTC.

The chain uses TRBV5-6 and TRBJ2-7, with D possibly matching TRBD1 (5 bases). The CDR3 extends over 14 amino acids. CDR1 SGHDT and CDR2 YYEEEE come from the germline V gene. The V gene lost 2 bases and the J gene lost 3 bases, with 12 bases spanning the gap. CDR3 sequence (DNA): TGTGCCAGCAGCTTAGACAGAACCCACTACGAGCAGTACTTC. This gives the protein CASSLDRTHYEQYF.

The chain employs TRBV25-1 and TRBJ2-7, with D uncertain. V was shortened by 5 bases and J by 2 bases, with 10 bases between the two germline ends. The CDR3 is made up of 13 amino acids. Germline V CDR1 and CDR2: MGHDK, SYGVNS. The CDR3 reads CASSTGLAYEQYF. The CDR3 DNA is TGTGCCAGCAGTACTGGCCTAGCCTACGAGCAGTACTTC.

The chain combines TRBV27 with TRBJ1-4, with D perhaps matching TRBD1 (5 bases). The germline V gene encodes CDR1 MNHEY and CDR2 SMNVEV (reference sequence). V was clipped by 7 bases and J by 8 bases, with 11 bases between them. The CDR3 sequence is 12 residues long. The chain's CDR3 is CASKAWGEKLFF. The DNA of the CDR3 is TGTGCCAGCAAAGCATGGGGCGAAAAACTGTTTTTT.

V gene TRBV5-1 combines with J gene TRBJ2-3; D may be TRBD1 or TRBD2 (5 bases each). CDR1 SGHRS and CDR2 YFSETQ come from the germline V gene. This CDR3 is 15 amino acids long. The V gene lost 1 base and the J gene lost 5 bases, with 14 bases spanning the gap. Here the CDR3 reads CASSLTQGPKDTQYF. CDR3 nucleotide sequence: TGCGCCAGCAGCTTGACTCAGGGACCGAAAGATACGCAGTATTTT.

CDR3 DNA: TGCGCCAGCAGCTTCGGGACAGGGGGCCCCTACGAGCAGTACTTC. It encodes CASSFGTGGPYEQYF. This rearrangement joins TRBV5-1 to TRBJ2-7, with TRBD1 matching over 12 bases. Germline assignment: CDR1 SGHRS and CDR2 YFSETQ. V was pared by 2 bases and J by 2 bases, with 2 bases of the junction left unmatched. CDR3 length: 15 residues.

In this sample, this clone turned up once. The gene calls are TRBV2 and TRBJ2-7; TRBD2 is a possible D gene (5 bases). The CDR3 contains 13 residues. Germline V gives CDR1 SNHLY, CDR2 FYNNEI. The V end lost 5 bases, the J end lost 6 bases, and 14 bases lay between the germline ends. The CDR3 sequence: CASSQRARGEQYF. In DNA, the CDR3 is TGTGCCAGCAGTCAGAGGGCTCGAGGCGAGCAGTACTTC.